This T cell receptor beta chain was identified during a study of beta chain features in type 1 diabetes (dated by TCRdb to 2017 to 2018). Looking at the study overall: Patients and healthy donors did not differ in mean age, gender distribution, total cell number or subset yield. Regulatory and stem cell-like memory subsets were obtained from only 8 patients and roughly eight healthy donors, while naive and central memory subsets were obtained from all 28 donors. The study compared TCRB repertoires of sorted circulating CD4+ T cell subsets between recently diagnosed type 1 diabetes patients and matched healthy donors. A total of roughly 110 million sorted cells were examined across all samples, and the number of cells per subset was strongly correlated with RNA yield.

The entire isolated RNA was reverse transcribed using the High Capacity cDNA Reverse Transcription Kit, and thus expressed TCRB transcripts were sequenced. Naive, central memory and regulatory T cell samples underwent deep immunoSEQ sequencing, averaging around 4 million total reads per sample. After sorted cells were lysed in RLT buffer, RNA was extracted with DNase-treated RNeasy Micro or Mini kits, with the choice depending on cell number. To prevent cross-contamination, every cell subset was processed on its own, while patient and healthy donor samples were processed together. The immunoSEQ multiplex PCR was used to amplify TCRB sequences from cDNA, yielding 87-bp fragments that span the CDR3 region. Amplicons were sequenced on the Illumina HiSeq platform. The original methods were these. PCR bias was corrected computationally using synthetic template baselines, and reads within Hamming distance 2 were collapsed, with unmergeable singletons discarded. Reads were aligned against IMGT so that V, D and J genes, CDR3 length and insertions or deletions at six rearrangement sites could be assigned. Within each subset, clonotype counts were normalized to the number of sorted cells before true diversity and Gini coefficients were calculated with the tcR R package. Repertoire sharing was quantified using the overlap coefficient calculated on TCRB nucleotide sequences. As a proxy for the pre-selection repertoire, out-of-frame TCRB sequences from naive cells were analyzed. The table comes from immuneACCESS by way of TCRdb, which keeps in-frame sequences with V and J called. Part of the clones is missing from these tables; in studies checked, under half for an unresolved V gene and the rest for unknown reasons. The D gene and trimming were derived from the DNA, and the V and J assignments and clone size from that table. This sample is represented by 640,000 or so clones; under 15% of them were singletons. The ten largest clones capture 0.022% of the sample.

Points on this clone: What antigen it recognizes has not been identified. Within one base of it there is no much larger clone, and no base qualities were kept.

Study-wide findings and limitations: In all four CD4+ subsets, TCRB CDR3 length was moderately but significantly shorter in type 1 diabetes patients. Because cDNA was sequenced instead of genomic DNA, highly expressing activated cells could be over-represented, though the groups showed no difference in activation or CD3 levels. PCR may preferentially amplify shorter templates, but because patient and control samples were amplified and corrected together, any resulting skew would affect both groups equally. At VDJ recombination sites, type 1 diabetes patients had fewer insertions and more deleted nucleotides, which implies abnormalities in thymic rearrangement. Naive, central memory and regulatory TCRB repertoires appeared more similar among patients than among healthy donors. Because small numbers of individuals were included in the HLA sub-analyses, any influence of HLA type on TCRB rearrangement was left unresolved.

Each donor gave one peripheral blood draw, roughly 120 mL on average, collected into heparinised tubes. A BD FACSAria II was used to sort naive, central memory, regulatory and stem cell-like memory CD4+ T cells with a panel that included CD45RO, CCR7, CD25, CD127, CD95 and CD27. All sorted populations exceeded 98% purity. Right away, PBMCs were isolated by Lymphoprep density gradient centrifugation and were stained directly, with no culture step. Samples were stained and sorted in pairs, with one healthy donor and one patient per experiment, so that batch effects were minimized. V and J are trimmed by 4 bases and 0 bases, and the gene matches miss 3 bases of the junction. The germline V gene specifies SGHDT as CDR1 and YYEEEE as CDR2. Including cysteine and phenylalanine, the CDR3 has 16 amino acids. The CDR3 DNA has 48 bases and is translated from base 1.

The specimen was naive CD4+ T cells from blood. In light of the paper, this sample's cell subset or site label describes: true naive CD4+ T cells. The V and J genes are TRBV5-6 and TRBJ2-3; 12 bases in the middle match TRBD2. This receptor was identified in a man aged 18 to 30 with type 1 diabetes. The nucleotides read TGTGCCAGCAGCAGGACTAGCGGGGCTAGCACAGATACGCAGTATTTT. Translated, it gives CASSRTSGASTDTQYF. Full variable domain (CDR3 extended with the reference TRBV5-6 and TRBJ2-3 proteins): DAGVTQSPTHLIKTRGQQVTLRCSPKSGHDTVSWYQQALGQGPQFIFQYYEEEERQRGNFPDRFSGHQFPNYSSELNVNALLLGDSALYLCASSRTSGASTDTQYFGPGTRLTVL.